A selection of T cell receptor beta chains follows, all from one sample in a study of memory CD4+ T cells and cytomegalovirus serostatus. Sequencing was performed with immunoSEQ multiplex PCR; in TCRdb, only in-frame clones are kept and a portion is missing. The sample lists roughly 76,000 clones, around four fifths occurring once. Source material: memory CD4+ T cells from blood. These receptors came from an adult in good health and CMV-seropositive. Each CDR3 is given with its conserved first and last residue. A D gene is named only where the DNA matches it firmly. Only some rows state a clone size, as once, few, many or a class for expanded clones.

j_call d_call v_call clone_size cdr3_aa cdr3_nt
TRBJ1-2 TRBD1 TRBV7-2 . CASSSGTGNYGYTF TGTGCCAGCAGCTCCGGGACAGGGAACTATGGCTACACCTTC
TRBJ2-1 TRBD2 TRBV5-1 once CASSLERTSGRNEQFF TGCGCCAGCAGCTTGGAACGGACTAGCGGGAGAAATGAGCAGTTCTTC
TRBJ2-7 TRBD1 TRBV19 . CASSIEGQGFYEQYF TGTGCCAGTAGTATAGAGGGACAGGGCTTCTACGAGCAGTACTTC
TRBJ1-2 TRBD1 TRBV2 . CASSEVGDRVPTYSNYGYTF TGTGCCAGCAGTGAAGTGGGTGACAGGGTCCCGACCTACTCTAACTATGGCTACACCTTC
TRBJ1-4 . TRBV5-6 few CASSWGWSRGANEKLFF TGTGCCAGCAGCTGGGGCTGGTCGAGGGGAGCTAATGAAAAACTGTTTTTT
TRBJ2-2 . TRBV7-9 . CASSPYTGELFF TGTGCCAGCAGCCCTTACACCGGGGAGCTGTTTTTT
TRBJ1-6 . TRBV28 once CASSLPRTYGSSYNSPLHF TGTGCCAGCAGTTTACCCCGGACCTACGGGAGCTCCTATAATTCACCCCTCCACTTT
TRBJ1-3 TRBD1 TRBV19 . CASSTDRFSGNTIYF TGTGCCAGTAGTACGGACAGGTTCTCTGGAAACACCATATATTTT
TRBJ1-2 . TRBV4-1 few CASRNPGGGYTF TGCGCCAGCAGGAACCCCGGAGGCGGCTACACCTTC
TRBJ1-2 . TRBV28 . CASSIGSDYGYTF TGTGCCAGCAGCATAGGGAGCGACTATGGCTACACCTTC
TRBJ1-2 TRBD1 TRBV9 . CASSKGQGSYGYTF TGTGCCAGCAGCAAAGGACAGGGGAGCTATGGCTACACCTTC
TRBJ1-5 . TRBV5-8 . CASSLGTYSNQPQHF TGTGCCAGCAGCTTGGGGACTTATAGCAATCAGCCCCAGCATTTT
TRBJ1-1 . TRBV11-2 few CASSLLTGSTEAFF TGTGCCAGCAGCTTACTAACAGGTTCGACTGAAGCTTTCTTT
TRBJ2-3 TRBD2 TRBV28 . CASSSPGSGGVTDTQYF TGTGCCAGCAGTTCCCCGGGTAGCGGGGGGGTAACAGATACGCAGTATTTT
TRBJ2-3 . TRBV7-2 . CASSPGLGRSTDTQYF TGTGCCAGCAGCCCCGGGCTAGGGAGGAGCACAGATACGCAGTATTTT
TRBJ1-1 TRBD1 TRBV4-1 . CASSQAAPQGSAGTEAFF TGCGCCAGCAGCCAAGCAGCCCCACAGGGGAGCGCGGGGACTGAAGCTTTCTTT
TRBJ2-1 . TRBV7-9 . CASSLSGVGEQFF TGTGCCAGCAGCCTTAGTGGTGTCGGGGAGCAGTTCTTC
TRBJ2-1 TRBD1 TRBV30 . CAWNSGTGLYNEQFF TGTGCCTGGAACTCCGGGACAGGTCTCTACAATGAGCAGTTCTTC
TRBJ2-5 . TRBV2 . CASSAGAPVGTQYF TGTGCCAGCAGCGCCGGGGCTCCCGTGGGGACCCAGTACTTC
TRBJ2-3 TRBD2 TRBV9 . CASSVAPPSGGLDTQYF TGTGCCAGCAGCGTAGCCCCCCCTAGCGGGGGCCTAGATACGCAGTATTTT
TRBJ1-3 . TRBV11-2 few CASSLRGGTIYF TGTGCCAGCAGTCTCCGCGGGGGGACCATATATTTT
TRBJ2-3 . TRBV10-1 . CASSDVVGTTDTQYF TGCGCCAGCAGTGATGTCGTGGGGACCACAGATACGCAGTATTTT
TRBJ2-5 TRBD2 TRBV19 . CASSIGLAGDRETQYF TGTGCCAGTAGTATAGGCCTAGCGGGAGATAGGGAGACCCAGTACTTC
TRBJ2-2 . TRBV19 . CASNIRATGELFF TGTGCCAGTAACATCCGGGCTACCGGGGAGCTGTTTTTT
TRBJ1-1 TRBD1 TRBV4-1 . CASSQDFMRTGGTEAFF TGCGCCAGCAGCCAAGATTTTATGCGGACAGGGGGCACTGAAGCTTTCTTT
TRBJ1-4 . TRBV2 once CASSEELGNEKLFF TGTGCCAGCAGTGAAGAGTTAGGGAATGAAAAACTGTTTTTT
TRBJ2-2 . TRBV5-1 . CASSLARGTANTGELFF TGCGCCAGCAGCTTGGCCCGGGGGACTGCAAACACCGGGGAGCTGTTTTTT
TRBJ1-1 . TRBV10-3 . CATHGGVLRMGGAFF TGTGCCACCCACGGTGGGGTGTTAAGAATGGGTGGGGCTTTCTTT
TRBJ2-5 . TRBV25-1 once CASSDLELPQETQYF TGTGCCAGCAGTGATTTAGAGCTACCCCAAGAGACCCAGTACTTC
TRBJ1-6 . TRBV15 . CATSRDIGTRNSPLHF TGTGCCACCAGCAGAGATATCGGGACGCGGAATTCACCCCTCCACTTT
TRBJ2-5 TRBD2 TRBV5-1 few CASSFLGTSGVRGTQYF TGCGCCAGCAGCTTCCTTGGGACTAGCGGGGTGAGGGGGACCCAGTACTTC
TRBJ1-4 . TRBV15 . CATSRGGDDEKLFF TGTGCCACCAGCAGAGGGGGAGACGATGAAAAACTGTTTTTT
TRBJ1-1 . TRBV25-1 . CASSEFPFAFF TGTGCCAGCAGTGAATTCCCCTTTGCTTTCTTT
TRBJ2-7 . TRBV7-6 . CASSGTLRDEQYF TGTGCCAGTTCGGGAACCCTGCGGGACGAGCAGTACTTC
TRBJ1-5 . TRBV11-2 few CASSFGGQNNQPQHF TGTGCCAGCAGCTTTGGAGGGCAGAACAATCAGCCCCAGCATTTT